This T cell receptor (beta chain) was sequenced during a study of T cell changes during pregnancy in multiple sclerosis. The V gene end was trimmed by 6 bases and the J gene end by 4 bases; junction bases not matched to a gene: 9. This CDR3 contains 15 residues. From germline, CDR1 is LNHDA and CDR2 SQIVND (reference sequence). By proportion, this clone is large. TCRdb's copy holds only in-frame clones and misses some; the assay was immunoSEQ multiplex PCR. This sample has 15,000 to 20,000 clones, with around 86% found just once. The starting material was CD8+ T cells from peripheral blood mononuclear cells, obtained in the third trimester of pregnancy. This clonotype originated in a female donor in good health, enrolled as a control in a pregnancy study. The chain carries TRBV19 and TRBJ1-2, with 9 bases fitting TRBD1. CDR3 sequence: CASRPTTGGGYGYTF. The DNA of the CDR3 is TGTGCCAGTAGACCCACTACAGGGGGCGGCTATGGCTACACCTTC.